This passage covers 17 T cell receptor beta chains from one sample sequenced in a study of blood T cell repertoires in COVID-19. Measured with immunoSEQ multiplex PCR; TCRdb has only the in-frame clones, and not every one. The data show roughly 200,000 clones, 86% seen once. Sequenced: PBMCs or T cells enriched from blood (not recorded which). Receptor source: a young woman who had recovered from COVID-19.

The chain joins TRBV7-2 to TRBJ2-2; possibly TRBD2 for D (6 bases). The CDR3 loop spans 14 amino acids. In germline, CDR1 is SGHTA, CDR2 FQGNSA. Trimming shortened V by 8 bases and J by 3 bases, and 13 bases separated the two germline ends. CDR3 sequence: CASRRGSYTGELFF. DNA for the CDR3: TGTGCCAGCCGGAGGGGCTCTTACACCGGGGAGCTGTTTTTT.

This clone has just one count. The V and J genes are TRBV27 and TRBJ2-7; D remains ambiguous. Trimming stripped 10 bases from V and 6 bases from J, with 16 bases between. Per germline, CDR1 MNHEY and CDR2 SMNVEV (reference sequence). CDR3 size: 12 residues. The CDR3 nucleotides read TGTGCCACCCTGGCCCCGAATACCGAGCAGTACTTC. It translates to CATLAPNTEQYF.

The chain has TRBV5-4 and TRBJ2-2, with 7 bases matching TRBD2. The length of the CDR3 is 13 residues. V lost 3 bases, J lost 7 bases, and 3 bases stayed unmatched. The germline gives CDR1 SGHNT, CDR2 YYREEE (reference sequence). The DNA of the CDR3 is TGTGCCAGCAGCTCCAGGGAGGGCGGGGAGCTGTTTTTT. Protein product: CASSSREGGELFF.

The V gene is TRBV6-1, the J gene TRBJ2-1; TRBD1 matches at 7 bases. Trimming removed 3 bases from V and 3 bases from J; junction bases left unmatched: 5. The CDR3 extends over 15 amino acids. CDR1 is MNHNS, CDR2 SASEGT, per germline. CDR3 sequence (DNA): TGTGCCAGCAGTGATCGGGCAGGGGGCTACAATGAGCAGTTCTTC. Encoded protein: CASSDRAGGYNEQFF.

The rearrangement joins TRBV7-2 to TRBJ2-3; D may be TRBD1 (6 bases). V lost 1 base and J lost 0, with 17 bases in between. Germline-derived CDR1 and CDR2 are SGHTA and FQGNSA. The CDR3 runs to 18 residues. This CDR3 reads CASSLEYGLQGSTDTQYF. CDR3 nucleotide sequence: TGTGCCAGCAGCTTAGAGTATGGGTTACAGGGAAGCACAGATACGCAGTATTTT.

A single count supports this clone. This rearrangement joins TRBV27 to TRBJ2-7; a weak D match, TRBD2 (6 bases). Germline V CDR1 and CDR2: MNHEY, SMNVEV (reference sequence). This CDR3 has 14 residues. Trimming took 5 bases from V and 6 from J, leaving 17 bases between them. The CDR3 region has the DNA TGTGCCAGCAGTCCAAGGGACTTCCCTCTCGAGCAGTACTTC. Amino acids: CASSPRDFPLEQYF.

The chain combines TRBV5-4 with TRBJ2-7, with D possibly matching TRBD2 (6 bases). Germline V lookup: CDR1 SGHNT, CDR2 YYREEE (reference sequence). The V end lost 4 bases, the J end lost 0 bases, and 14 bases lay between the germline ends. The length of the CDR3 is 15 residues. As DNA, the CDR3 is TGTGCCAGCAGCCCGGGAGCGAGGAGCTCCTACGAGCAGTACTTC. Translation gives CASSPGARSSYEQYF.

This clone has a handful of counts. The chain has TRBV3-1 (or the pseudogene TRBV3-2) and TRBJ2-7; 10 nucleotides align to TRBD2. This CDR3 is 14 amino acids long. Germline V gives CDR1 LGHDT, CDR2 YNNKEL (reference sequence). The junction had 7 bases not matched to a gene; V was cut back by 4 bases and J by 7 bases. The CDR3 nucleotides read TGTGCCAGCAGCCCATACTCACTAGCGGGAGAGCAGTACTTC. Translation: CASSPYSLAGEQYF.

J is TRBJ1-1 and V is TRBV28; 8 bases fit TRBD1. CDR1 is MDHEN and CDR2 is SYDVKM in the germline V gene. The CDR3 has 14 residues. With V trimmed by 5 bases and J by 7 bases, 9 bases remained unmatched. The CDR3 nucleotides are TGTGCCAGCAGTCTGACAGGGGATTTTCTTGAAGCTTTCTTT. It yields the protein CASSLTGDFLEAFF.

V is TRBV15 and J is TRBJ1-2; the match to TRBD1 covers 8 bases. The CDR3 is 15 amino acids. The germline V gene has CDR1 LNHNV and CDR2 YYDKDF (reference sequence). With V trimmed by 0 bases and J by 4 bases, 4 bases remained unmatched. CDR3: CATSRDTDRVYGYTF. CDR3 nucleotides: TGTGCCACCAGCAGAGATACGGACAGGGTCTATGGCTACACCTTC.

In this sample, this clone turned up a few times. The chain combines TRBV19 with TRBJ1-5, with D hard to call. Germline CDR1 reads LNHDA; CDR2 reads SQIVND (reference sequence). CDR3 length: 13 amino acids. V shed 5 bases and J shed 6 bases, with 11 bases lying between them. CDR3 bases: TGTGCCAGTAGTTGGGCGGGAGGTCAGCCCCAGCATTTT. It translates to CASSWAGGQPQHF.

V gene TRBV19 combines with J gene TRBJ2-7; 10 positions match TRBD2. The germline CDR1 and CDR2 sequences are LNHDA and SQIVND (reference sequence). V lost 5 bases and J lost 3; bases outside the gene matches: 4. The CDR3 contains 14 residues. The DNA for the CDR3 is TGTGCCAGTAGTCCGGCTAGCGGGAGCTACGAGCAGTACTTC. This gives the protein CASSPASGSYEQYF.

The CDR3 reads CASSEGARTGWYF. The CDR3 DNA follows: TGTGCCAGCAGTGAAGGTGCCCGGACAGGGTGGTACTTC. V usage is TRBV25-1 and J usage is TRBJ2-7, with 8 bases lining up with TRBD1. CDR3 length: 13 residues. V lost 2 bases to trimming and J lost 12 bases; unmatched junction nucleotides: 9. From germline, CDR1 is MGHDK and CDR2 SYGVNS.

This rearrangement joins TRBV27 to TRBJ2-7; maybe TRBD1 (6 bases). The CDR3 spans 13 residues. Germline V gene sequence: CDR1 MNHEY, CDR2 SMNVEV (reference sequence). Trimming removed 6 bases at V and 2 bases at J, with 11 bases between. DNA of the CDR3: TGTGCCAGCAGCCCGGGACAACCCTACGAGCAGTACTTC. Its protein is CASSPGQPYEQYF.

A remark on this clone: Relative to the germline gene, one junction end is altered; a read error may explain this. The CDR3, as DNA: TGTGCCAGCAGTGACTCAGGGGGCAAAATTGAAGCTTTCTTT. It yields the protein CASSDSGGKIEAFF. V gene TRBV6-6 combines with J gene TRBJ1-1, with 8 bases that match TRBD1. CDR1 MNHNY and CDR2 SVGAGI come from the germline V gene (reference sequence). This CDR3 is built from 14 residues.

This clone was recorded only once. A much larger clone is a single base away; this may be a read error. Other DNA sequences in this sample translate to the same CDR3. The rearrangement uses TRBV7-8 and TRBJ2-7; 7 positions match TRBD1. Germline assignment: CDR1 SGHVS and CDR2 FQNEAQ. The CDR3 has 13 residues. The junction had 3 bases not matched to a gene; V was cut back by 5 bases and J by 2 bases. The DNA of the CDR3 is TGTGCCAGCAGCCGGGACAGAACCTACGAGCAGTACTTC. Translating it yields CASSRDRTYEQYF.

The chain has TRBV7-9 and TRBJ1-1; 8 bases map to TRBD1. CDR3 size: 14 residues. V gave up 5 bases and J gave up 5 bases; unmatched junction bases: 7. CDR1 and CDR2 (germline): SEHNR, FQNEAQ (reference sequence). The CDR3 here is CASSPSDRVTEAFF. The DNA of the CDR3 is TGTGCCAGCAGCCCCTCGGACAGGGTGACTGAAGCTTTCTTT.